The 16 T cell receptor beta chains below come from one sample, sequenced in a study of T cell responses to AZD1222 COVID-19 vaccine. The data were produced by immunoSEQ multiplex PCR, yet TCRdb's version contains in-frame clones alone and is incomplete. The data show 130,000 or so clones, with approximately 90% seen just once and around 1.7% held by the top ten. Source: peripheral blood, taken on day 0 of AZD1222 vaccination. These receptor sequences come from an adult in good health.

V and J are TRBV28 and TRBJ2-7, with 7 bases fitting TRBD1. The CDR3 covers 17 residues. Trimming took 3 bases from V and 2 from J; bases not matched to a gene: 13. In germline, CDR1 is MDHEN, CDR2 SYDVKM. In DNA, the CDR3 is TGTGCCAGCAGTTTCCCAGTAGAGGACAGGTTGGCCTACGAGCAGTACGTC. Protein sequence: CASSFPVEDRLAYEQYV.

Written as DNA, the CDR3 is TGTGCCTGGAATTGGGGGACGTACCAAGAGACCCAGTACTTC. Translated, it gives CAWNWGTYQETQYF. The V and J genes are TRBV30 and TRBJ2-5; D is possibly TRBD1 or TRBD2 (5 bases each). With 4 bases removed from V and 0 bases from J, the gap between germline ends came to 12 bases. The CDR3 sequence is 14 residues long. Germline V gene lookup returns CDR1 GTSNPN and CDR2 SVGIG (reference sequence). The full variable domain, with the rest looked up from reference TRBV30 and TRBJ2-5, is SQTIHQWPATLVQPVGSPLSLECTVEGTSNPNLYWYRQAAGRGLQLLFYSVGIGQISSEVPQNLSASRPQDRQFILSSKKLLLSDSGFYLCAWNWGTYQETQYFGPGTRLLVL.

V and J are TRBV27 and TRBJ2-5, with D possibly called TRBD1 or TRBD2 (5 bases each). The V and J ends lost 1 base and 5 bases respectively, with 5 bases between them. Germline-derived CDR1 and CDR2 are MNHEY and SMNVEV (reference sequence). This CDR3 has 12 residues. CDR3 sequence reads: CASSLWGETQYF. The CDR3 DNA reads TGTGCCAGCAGTTTATGGGGGGAGACCCAGTACTTC.

The rearrangement uses TRBV24-1 and TRBJ2-7; 8 positions agree with TRBD1. This CDR3 contains 20 residues. The V segment lost 10 bases and the J segment 4 bases; nucleotides outside the gene matches: 29. Germline values: CDR1 KGHDR, CDR2 SFDVKD. This CDR3 reads CATGEEPGKGIPGGGYEQYF. The CDR3 nucleotides read TGTGCCACGGGGGAAGAGCCGGGTAAGGGTATTCCAGGGGGCGGGTACGAGCAGTACTTC.

The rearrangement links TRBV15 to TRBJ1-1; D not certain. CDR1 is LNHNV, CDR2 YYDKDF, per germline (reference sequence). The CDR3 runs 14 residues. V was cut by 0 bases and J by 4 bases, with 9 bases left in between. The CDR3 protein is CATSREARGTEAFF. DNA of the CDR3: TGTGCCACCAGCAGAGAGGCGCGGGGCACTGAAGCTTTCTTT.

The chain has TRBV2 and TRBJ1-4, with 9 nucleotides matching TRBD1. V was clipped by 0 bases and J by 13 bases; unmatched bases: 9. The CDR3 spans 15 residues. Per the germline V gene, CDR1 is SNHLY and CDR2 is FYNNEI. The DNA for the CDR3 is TGTGCCAGCAGTGAAGCGGGGGGGACAGGGCCTGTACTGTTTTTT. This translates into CASSEAGGTGPVLFF.

CDR3 in amino acids: CASSPGTGANQPQHF. CDR3 sequence (DNA): TGTGCCAGCAGCCCCGGGACAGGGGCAAATCAGCCCCAGCATTTT. This chain links TRBV6-5 with TRBJ1-5; 10 positions match TRBD1. Per the germline V gene, CDR1 is MNHEY and CDR2 is SVGAGI. This CDR3 region has 15 residues. Germline trimming cut 6 bases from V and 4 bases from J; bases unmatched to any gene: 6.

This rearrangement joins TRBV2 to TRBJ2-5, with TRBD2 matching 8 bases. The CDR3 sequence is 16 residues long. With V trimmed by 2 bases and J by 4 bases, 9 bases remained unmatched. The V gene's germline CDR1 is SNHLY and CDR2 FYNNEI. The CDR3 loop is CASSEPGLGLSETQYF. The CDR3 DNA reads TGTGCCAGCAGTGAACCGGGACTAGGTCTGTCAGAGACCCAGTACTTC. Supplemented by reference TRBV2 and TRBJ2-5, the full variable domain reads EPEVTQTPSHQVTQMGQEVILRCVPISNHLYFYWYRQILGQKVEFLVSFYNNEISEKSEIFDDQFSVERPDGSNFTLKIRSTKLEDSAMYFCASSEPGLGLSETQYFGPGTRLLVL.

The genes are TRBV14 and TRBJ1-2; D is unresolved. Germline assignment: CDR1 SGHDN and CDR2 FVKESK. V lost 0 bases and J 6 bases, leaving 5 bases between the germline ends. The CDR3 totals 12 residues. CDR3 DNA sequence: TGTGCCAGCAGCCAAGATAGGGATGGCTACACCTTC. This sequence encodes CASSQDRDGYTF.

The rearrangement joins TRBV6-5 to TRBJ1-1; tentative D call: TRBD1 (6 bases). Germline V gene sequence: CDR1 MNHEY, CDR2 SVGAGI. V shed 6 bases and J shed 5 bases, with 16 bases lying between them. The CDR3 is 14 residues long. The CDR3 region is CASRLGQGRTEAFF. As DNA, the CDR3 is TGTGCCAGCAGACTTGGGCAGGGGAGGACTGAAGCTTTCTTT.

V is TRBV5-8 and J is TRBJ1-5; D is unclear. CDR3 length: 15 amino acids. With 0 bases removed from V and 3 bases from J, the gap between germline ends came to 10 bases. Per germline, CDR1 SGHTS and CDR2 YDEGEE. This CDR3 is CASSLEGRANQPQHF. The CDR3 DNA reads TGTGCCAGCAGCTTGGAGGGCAGAGCCAATCAGCCCCAGCATTTT. The variable domain in full, completed from reference TRBV5-8 and TRBJ1-5, reads EAGVTQSPTHLIKTRGQQATLRCSPISGHTSVYWYQQALGLGLQFLLWYDEGEERNRGNFPPRFSGRQFPNYSSELNVNALELEDSALYLCASSLEGRANQPQHFGDGTRLSIL.

The chain uses TRBV5-6 and TRBJ2-3, with 11 bases lining up with TRBD2. The CDR3 length is 19 residues. Germline assignment: CDR1 SGHDT and CDR2 YYEEEE. With 4 bases clipped from V and 0 bases from J, the junction kept 13 bases outside the gene matches. The CDR3 protein is CASSGGTSGPNFSTDTQYF. The CDR3 nucleotides are TGTGCCAGCAGCGGGGGGACTAGCGGTCCAAATTTCAGCACAGATACGCAGTATTTT.

The rearrangement links TRBV18 to TRBJ2-1, with TRBD1 as a possible D gene (5 bases). This CDR3 region has 12 residues. V was pared by 8 bases and J by 5 bases, with 10 bases between. Germline CDR1 is KGHSH and CDR2 is LQKENI. In nucleotides, the CDR3 is TGTGCCAGCGCCGAGACAGACAATGAGCAGTTCTTC. As protein: CASAETDNEQFF.

The chain's CDR3 is CSVAGATGGYTF. CDR3 nucleotides: TGCAGCGTTGCAGGAGCCACGGGTGGCTACACCTTC. The rearrangement links TRBV29-1 to TRBJ1-2; D gene uncertain. The CDR3 spans 12 residues. Germline CDR1 is SQVTM and CDR2 is ANQGSEA. The ends were cut back, 4 bases at V and 7 bases at J, with 13 bases in the middle.

V is TRBV7-2 and J is TRBJ1-3; TRBD1 agrees at 7 bases. CDR1 is SGHTA and CDR2 is FQGNSA in the germline V gene. The CDR3 has 16 amino acids. The ends lost 4 bases at V and 2 bases at J; junction bases unmatched: 8. The CDR3 DNA reads TGTGCCAGCAGCTCGCGCGCAGGGGGACCTGGAAACACCATATATTTT. Translated, it gives CASSSRAGGPGNTIYF.

J is TRBJ1-5 and V is TRBV6-1; possible D gene TRBD1, 5 bases. V was clipped by 1 base and J by 5 bases, with 12 bases between them. The germline CDR1 and CDR2 sequences are MNHNS and SASEGT. The CDR3 sequence is 15 residues long. CDR3 bases: TGTGCCAGCAGTGAAGGGGTAGGGGAATATCAGCCCCAGCATTTT. Translation: CASSEGVGEYQPQHF.